Listed below are T cell receptor beta chains from one sample, sequenced in a study of cytomegalovirus exposure and HLA in healthy donors. Produced via immunoSEQ multiplex PCR; TCRdb's table is partial and in-frame only. The sample lists over 80,000 clones; 70% to 85% were seen once. The sequencing sample was made of PBMCs. These receptors came from a man in his forties or fifties in good health and CMV-seronegative. Both conserved end residues are part of each CDR3. D genes are given only for firm matches. Not all rows give a size; the values are once, few, many and, for expanded clones, a class.

>TRBD1|.|TRBV5-1|TRBJ1-2
CASSLGTGRHYGYTF
TGCGCCAGCAGCTTGGGGACAGGGCGGCACTATGGCTACACCTTC
>TRBD2|.|TRBV7-9|TRBJ2-3
CASSAGLAEDTQYF
TGTGCCAGCAGCGCCGGACTAGCGGAGGATACGCAGTATTTT
>TRBD1|.|TRBV7-9|TRBJ2-5
CASSSGTGGQETQYF
TGTGCCAGCAGCTCTGGGACAGGGGGACAAGAGACCCAGTACTTC
>TRBD1|.|TRBV5-1|TRBJ2-7
CASSSGQGYYEQYF
TGCGCCAGCAGCTCCGGACAGGGGTACTACGAGCAGTACTTC
>.|once|TRBV29-1|TRBJ2-1
CSGSNLRGNEQFF
TGCAGCGGATCCAACCTCCGGGGGAATGAGCAGTTCTTC
>TRBD1|few|TRBV5-5|TRBJ1-5
CASSRTGGEGQPQHF
TGTGCCAGCAGCCGGACAGGGGGCGAGGGACAGCCCCAGCATTTT
>TRBD1|few|TRBV6-6|TRBJ1-5
CASSQGARQPQHF
TGTGCCAGCAGCCAGGGGGCACGACAGCCCCAGCATTTT
>.|.|TRBV10-2|TRBJ1-1
CASSGGGFHLNTEAFF
TGCGCCAGCAGTGGGGGGGGTTTCCACTTGAACACTGAAGCTTTCTTT
>.|.|TRBV7-2|TRBJ1-1
CASSYTAVTEAFF
TGTGCCAGCAGCTACACCGCGGTCACTGAAGCTTTCTTT
>TRBD1|.|TRBV6-5|TRBJ1-1
CASSPTGGANTEAFF
TGTGCCAGCAGTCCGACAGGGGGCGCAAACACTGAAGCTTTCTTT
>.|.|TRBV9|TRBJ2-3
CASSAPTGSTDTQYF
TGTGCCAGCAGCGCTCCGACAGGCTCCACAGATACGCAGTATTTT
>.|once|TRBV7-6|TRBJ1-5
CASSLEGGAYSPQHF
TGTGCCAGCAGCTTGGAGGGAGGAGCATACAGCCCCCAGCATTTT
>TRBD1|.|TRBV7-9|TRBJ1-5
CASSRTGGNQPQHF
TGTGCCAGCAGCCGGACAGGGGGAAATCAGCCCCAGCATTTT
>.|.|TRBV5-1|TRBJ1-1
CASSSGDNTEAFF
TGCGCCAGCAGCTCAGGGGATAACACTGAAGCTTTCTTT